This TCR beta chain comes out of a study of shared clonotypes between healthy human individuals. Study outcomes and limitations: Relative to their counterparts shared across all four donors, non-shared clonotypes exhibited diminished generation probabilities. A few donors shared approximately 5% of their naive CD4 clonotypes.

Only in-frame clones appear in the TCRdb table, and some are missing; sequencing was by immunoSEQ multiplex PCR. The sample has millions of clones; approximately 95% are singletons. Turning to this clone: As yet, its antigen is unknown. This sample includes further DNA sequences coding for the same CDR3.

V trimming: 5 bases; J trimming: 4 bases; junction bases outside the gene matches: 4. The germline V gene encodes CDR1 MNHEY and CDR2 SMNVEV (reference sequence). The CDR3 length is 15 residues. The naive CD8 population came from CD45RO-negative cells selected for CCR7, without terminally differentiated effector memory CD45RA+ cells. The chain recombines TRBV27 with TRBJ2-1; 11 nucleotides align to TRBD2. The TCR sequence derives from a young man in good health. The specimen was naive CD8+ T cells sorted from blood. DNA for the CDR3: TGTGCCAGCAGTCCGGGGACTAGCGGTTACAATGAGCAGTTCTTC. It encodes CASSPGTSGYNEQFF.